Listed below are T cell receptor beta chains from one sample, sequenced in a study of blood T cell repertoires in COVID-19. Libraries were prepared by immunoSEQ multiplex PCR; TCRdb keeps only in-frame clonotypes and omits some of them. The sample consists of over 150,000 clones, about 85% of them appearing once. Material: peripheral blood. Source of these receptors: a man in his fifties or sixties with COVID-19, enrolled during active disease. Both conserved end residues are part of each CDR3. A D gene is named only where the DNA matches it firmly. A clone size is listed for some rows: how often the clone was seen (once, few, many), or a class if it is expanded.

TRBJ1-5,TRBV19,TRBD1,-,TGTGCCAGTATTAATAAGGGACAGGGTAGCAATCAGCCCCAGCATTTT,CASINKGQGSNQPQHF
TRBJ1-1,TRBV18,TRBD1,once,TGTGCCAGCTCACCTCAACGACAGGGGAACACTGAAGCTTTCTTT,CASSPQRQGNTEAFF
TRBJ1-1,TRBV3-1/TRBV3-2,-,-,TGTGCCAGCAGCCATCCCCAGGGTAACACTGAAGCTTTCTTT,CASSHPQGNTEAFF
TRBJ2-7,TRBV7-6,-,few,TGTGCCAGCAGCTTAGCGGGAGGAGCCTACGAGCAGTACTTC,CASSLAGGAYEQYF
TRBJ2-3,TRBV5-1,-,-,TGCGCCAGCACCTCCCATACTAGCACAGATACGCAGTATTTT,CASTSHTSTDTQYF
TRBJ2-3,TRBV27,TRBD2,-,TGTGCCAGCAGTTTTATGGTTACTAGCGGGGGGGCTACGCAGTATTTT,CASSFMVTSGGATQYF
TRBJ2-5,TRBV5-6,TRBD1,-,TGTGCCAGCAGCCCGACAGGGGGCTGGGAGTCCCAGTACTTC,CASSPTGGWESQYF
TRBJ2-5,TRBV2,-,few,TGTGCCAGCAGTGGGGAGCGGGTCCAAGAGACCCAGTACTTC,CASSGERVQETQYF
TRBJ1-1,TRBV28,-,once,TGTGCCAGCAGTTTGAGTAGGGGACAAACTGAAGCTTTCTTT,CASSLSRGQTEAFF
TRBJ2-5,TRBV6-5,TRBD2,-,TGTGCCAGCTCGGCGGGGGGGCCCCCAGGAGAGACCCAGTACTTC,CASSAGGPPGETQYF
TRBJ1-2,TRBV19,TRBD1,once,TGTGCCAGTAGTGCAAATCACGGACAGGCCGGGGGCTATGGCTACACCTTC,CASSANHGQAGGYGYTF
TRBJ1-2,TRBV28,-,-,TGTGCCAGCAGTTTATACAGGGTTGACGGCTACACCTTC,CASSLYRVDGYTF
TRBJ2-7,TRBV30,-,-,TGTGCCTGGAGCCCCAGGCCCCAAAAGGAACAGTACTTC,CAWSPRPQKEQYF
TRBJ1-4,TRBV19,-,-,TGTGCCAGTAGTCCACTGGACTTAGCGGCTAATGAAAAACTGTTTTTT,CASSPLDLAANEKLFF
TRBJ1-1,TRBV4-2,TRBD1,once,TGTGCCAGCAGCCAAGAGCCGGGACAGGGGTACACTGAAGCTTTCTTT,CASSQEPGQGYTEAFF
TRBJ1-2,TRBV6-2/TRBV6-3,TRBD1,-,TGTGCCAGCAGTTTCCCGGACAGGGTACACTATGGCTACACCTTC,CASSFPDRVHYGYTF
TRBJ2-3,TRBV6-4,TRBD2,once,TGTGCCAGCAGTGACTCATATTGGAGCGGGGGCACAGATACGCAGTATTTT,CASSDSYWSGGTDTQYF
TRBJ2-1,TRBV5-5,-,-,TGTGCCAGCAGCTTGATGGAGGGTTCCTACAATGAGCAGTTCTTC,CASSLMEGSYNEQFF
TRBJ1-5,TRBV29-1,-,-,TGCAGCGTCGGGGCTAGCGGGGGGAGCAATCAGCCCCAGCATTTT,CSVGASGGSNQPQHF
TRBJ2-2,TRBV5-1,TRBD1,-,TGCGCCAGCAGCTTGATACAGGGGACCGGGGAGCTGTTTTTT,CASSLIQGTGELFF
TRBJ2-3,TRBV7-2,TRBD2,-,TGTGCCAGCAGCTTAGAGTCTACGACTAGCGGGACAGATACGCAGTATTTT,CASSLESTTSGTDTQYF
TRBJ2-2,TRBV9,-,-,TGTGCCAGCAGTGAGACACCGAACACCGGGGAGCTGTTTTTT,CASSETPNTGELFF